The rows below give T cell receptor beta chains drawn from one sample of a study of CD8+ T cells in alopecia areata. The repertoire was sequenced with immunoSEQ multiplex PCR; TCRdb's copy has only in-frame clones and lacks some. Of about 110,000 clones detected, around 59% appear once; the ten largest clones hold approximately 22%. Sequenced sample: CD8+ T cells sorted from blood. The source of these receptors is a human donor in good health. Both conserved end residues are trimmed from each CDR3.

J gene | V gene | CDR3 length | CDR3 protein
TRBJ2-1 | TRBV4-1 | 15 | ASSLPKGGHLGNEQF
TRBJ1-2 | TRBV5-1 | 15 | ASSLRQTFGANYGYT
TRBJ1-1 | TRBV9 | 10 | ASSPQAVEAF
TRBJ2-7 | TRBV11-2 | 10 | ASSLDPLEQY
TRBJ1-1 | TRBV29-1 | 13 | SVDDHEGQGSEAF
TRBJ2-7 | TRBV7-9 | 10 | ASSLVGPEQY
TRBJ2-3 | TRBV29-1 | 13 | SVEADSPTPDTQY
TRBJ1-2 | TRBV13 | 12 | ASSPGLGGYGYT
TRBJ1-5 | TRBV4-3 | 13 | ASSQDSDLNQPQH
TRBJ2-7 | TRBV15 | 12 | ATSRVGGSYEQY
TRBJ2-2 | TRBV6-5 | 10 | ASRTGTGELF
TRBJ2-1 | TRBV30 | 11 | AWSRIAGVEQF
TRBJ2-2 | TRBV30 | 13 | AWTGDRLNTGELF